These 18 T cell receptor beta chains were sequenced from one sample in a study of blood T cell repertoires in COVID-19. The method was immunoSEQ multiplex PCR; TCRdb's version includes in-frame clones alone and lacks a portion of them. The profile covers more than 200,000 clones, with 86% appearing a single time and over 1.5% taken by the ten largest. The sequenced sample was PBMCs or T cells enriched from blood (not recorded which). Source of these receptors: a middle-aged man who had recovered from COVID-19.

This clone was seen only a few times. V is TRBV24-1 and J is TRBJ2-5, with 7 positions matching TRBD1. This CDR3 region has 15 residues. Germline CDR1 KGHDR, CDR2 SFDVKD. V shed 3 bases and J 2 bases; nucleotides not matched to a gene: 5. The CDR3 sequence: CATSDKRTGQETQYF. The CDR3 bases are TGTGCCACCAGTGATAAACGGACAGGTCAAGAGACCCAGTACTTC.

V is TRBV11-2 and J is TRBJ1-6; D call uncertain. The V gene's germline CDR1 is SGHAT and CDR2 FQNNGV. Trimming stripped 3 bases from V and 5 bases from J, with 8 bases between. CDR3 length: 14 residues. The DNA for the CDR3 is TGTGCCAGCAGCTTTGAACAGAATAATTCACCCCTCCACTTT. Its protein product is CASSFEQNNSPLHF.

This chain joins TRBV4-1 and TRBJ2-7; D perhaps matches TRBD2 (6 bases). This CDR3 has 17 amino acids. Germline V gene data show CDR1 as MGHRA and CDR2 as YSYEKL. V was shortened by 4 bases and J by 3 bases, with 22 bases between the two germline ends. CDR3: CASSPENGPGVSYEQYF. The CDR3 nucleotides are TGCGCCAGCAGCCCAGAAAACGGGCCGGGAGTAAGCTACGAGCAGTACTTC.

The chain joins TRBV3-1 (or the pseudogene TRBV3-2) to TRBJ1-1; 8 bases are shared with TRBD1. The germline CDR1 and CDR2 sequences are LGHDT and YNNKEL (reference sequence). The junction had 8 bases not matched to a gene; V was cut back by 3 bases and J by 5 bases. This CDR3 is 15 amino acids long. This chain's CDR3 is CASSHLDRGGTEAFF. The DNA for the CDR3 is TGTGCCAGCAGCCACCTAGACAGGGGAGGAACTGAAGCTTTCTTT.

The J gene is TRBJ1-3, the V gene TRBV3-1 (or the pseudogene TRBV3-2), with D unclear. The germline V gene encodes CDR1 LGHDT and CDR2 YNNKEL (reference sequence). V was trimmed by 1 base and J by 9 bases, leaving 7 bases between them. The CDR3 is 12 amino acids. CDR3 protein: CASSQGVPTIYF. DNA of the CDR3: TGTGCCAGCAGCCAAGGAGTCCCCACCATATATTTT.

This clone was seen just once. The V gene is TRBV19, the J gene TRBJ2-2; 7 bases map to TRBD1. The ends lost 3 bases at V and 7 bases at J; junction bases unmatched: 8. The CDR3 covers 15 residues. CDR1 and CDR2 from the germline V gene are LNHDA and SQIVND (reference sequence). Here the CDR3 reads CASSMDRQGHGELFF. The CDR3 DNA reads TGTGCCAGTAGTATGGATAGACAGGGTCACGGGGAGCTGTTTTTT. The variable domain in full, with the rest retrieved from reference TRBV19 and TRBJ2-2, is DGGITQSPKYLFRKEGQNVTLSCEQNLNHDAMYWYRQDPGQGLRLIYYSQIVNDFQKGDIAEGYSVSREKKESFPLTVTSAQKNPTAFYLCASSMDRQGHGELFFGEGSRLTVL.

The V call is TRBV7-3, the J call TRBJ2-2; 7 positions agree with TRBD1. CDR1 and CDR2 (germline): SGHTA, FQGTGA. This CDR3 region has 14 residues. After removal of 5 bases from V and 4 bases from J, the junction contained 4 bases not matched to a gene. CDR3 region: CASSRDSVTGELFF. CDR3 coding DNA: TGTGCCAGCAGCCGGGACAGTGTCACCGGGGAGCTGTTTTTT.

This clone has a single count. The rearrangement uses TRBV28 and TRBJ2-4; 11 nucleotides line up with TRBD2. The CDR3 contains 18 residues. Germline CDR1 MDHEN, CDR2 SYDVKM. V lost 5 bases and J lost 0; bases outside the gene matches: 9. CDR3 region: CASSAMGLAVQAKNIQYF. CDR3 DNA: TGTGCCAGCAGTGCTATGGGACTAGCGGTTCAAGCCAAAAACATTCAGTACTTC.

This clone was seen only once. This rearrangement joins TRBV3-1 (or the pseudogene TRBV3-2) to TRBJ1-6; D is uncertain. Germline CDR1 LGHDT, CDR2 YNNKEL (reference sequence). The CDR3 runs 13 residues. V lost 4 bases to trimming and J lost 7 bases, with 8 bases between them. This chain's CDR3 is CASSRGENSPLHF. The CDR3 region has the DNA TGTGCCAGCAGCCGGGGAGAGAATTCACCCCTCCACTTT.

The CDR3 loop is CAISLAGGLETQYF. In nucleotides, the CDR3 is TGTGCCATCAGTCTGGCGGGGGGCCTGGAGACCCAGTACTTC. This chain uses TRBV10-3 with TRBJ2-5; the match to TRBD2 covers 8 bases. With V trimmed by 5 bases and J by 5 bases, 7 bases remained unmatched. This CDR3 comprises 14 residues. CDR1 is ENHRY and CDR2 is SYGVKD in the germline V gene.

The chain carries TRBV27 and TRBJ2-1; TRBD1 agrees at 7 bases. Germline CDR1 and CDR2: MNHEY and SMNVEV (reference sequence). The CDR3 contains 13 residues. V shed 8 bases, J shed 5 bases, and the junction held 6 bases outside the gene matches. The CDR3 spells CASGWDRDNEQFF. The CDR3 coding sequence is TGTGCCAGCGGCTGGGACAGAGACAATGAGCAGTTCTTC.

V is TRBV6-1 and J is TRBJ2-7; D call uncertain. The CDR3 runs to 11 residues. Trimming took 3 bases from V and 3 from J, leaving 3 bases between them. CDR1 and CDR2 (germline): MNHNS, SASEGT. CDR3 nucleotides: TGTGCCAGCAGTGATCACTACGAGCAGTACTTC. This encodes CASSDHYEQYF.

This clone was counted between two and nine times. This sequence joins TRBV6-4 and TRBJ2-3, with a possible D match to TRBD1 (6 bases). The V end lost 0 bases, the J end lost 5 bases, and 6 bases lay between the germline ends. Germline-derived CDR1 and CDR2 are MRHNA and SNTAGT. The CDR3 covers 13 residues. The CDR3 DNA is TGTGCCAGCAGTGACTCGGACAGAGATACGCAGTATTTT. Translating gives CASSDSDRDTQYF.

The chain couples TRBV11-3 to TRBJ2-3; 8 bases fit TRBD1. Germline CDR1 is SGHNT and CDR2 is YENEEA. CDR3 length: 16 residues. V gave up 4 bases and J gave up 4 bases; unmatched junction bases: 10. The CDR3 protein is CASSSSSGGYADTQYF. The CDR3, as DNA: TGTGCCAGCAGCTCTAGCTCAGGGGGCTACGCAGATACGCAGTATTTT.

The J gene is TRBJ2-3, the V gene TRBV18; D is perhaps TRBD2 (6 bases). Germline values: CDR1 KGHSH, CDR2 LQKENI. Deletions cut 2 bases from V and 14 bases from J, with 20 bases between. CDR3 length equals 14 residues. The CDR3 here is CASSPLEGRILMYF. The CDR3 DNA sequence: TGTGCCAGCTCACCATTGGAAGGGAGGATCCTAATGTATTTT.

This clone has at least ten counts. J is TRBJ2-1 and V is TRBV7-6; 11 nucleotides align to TRBD1. There are 14 residues in the CDR3. Germline lookup yields CDR1 SGHVS and CDR2 FNYEAQ. J lost 14 bases, V lost 5 bases, and 11 bases had no gene match. This CDR3 is CASSVWTGGDLEFF. CDR3 bases: TGTGCCAGCAGCGTATGGACAGGGGGCGATCTTGAGTTCTTC.

This clone has only a few counts. V is TRBV6-2 or TRBV6-3 and J is TRBJ2-1; 9 bases agree with TRBD2. The germline gives CDR1 MNHEY, CDR2 SVGEGT. V gave up 0 bases and J gave up 6 bases; unmatched junction bases: 9. CDR3 length: 17 amino acids. CDR3 DNA sequence: TGTGCCAGCAGTTACTCCCCGTCTAGCGGGATTTTCAATGAGCAGTTCTTC. Amino acid sequence: CASSYSPSSGIFNEQFF.

CDR3 nucleotides: TGTGCCAGCTCACGAACAGGGTACGCTGAAGCTTTCTTT. Encoded protein: CASSRTGYAEAFF. J is TRBJ1-1 and V is TRBV18, with D perhaps TRBD1 (6 bases). Germline CDR1 KGHSH, CDR2 LQKENI. The CDR3 contains 13 residues. Trimming stripped 4 bases from V and 6 bases from J, with 12 bases between.